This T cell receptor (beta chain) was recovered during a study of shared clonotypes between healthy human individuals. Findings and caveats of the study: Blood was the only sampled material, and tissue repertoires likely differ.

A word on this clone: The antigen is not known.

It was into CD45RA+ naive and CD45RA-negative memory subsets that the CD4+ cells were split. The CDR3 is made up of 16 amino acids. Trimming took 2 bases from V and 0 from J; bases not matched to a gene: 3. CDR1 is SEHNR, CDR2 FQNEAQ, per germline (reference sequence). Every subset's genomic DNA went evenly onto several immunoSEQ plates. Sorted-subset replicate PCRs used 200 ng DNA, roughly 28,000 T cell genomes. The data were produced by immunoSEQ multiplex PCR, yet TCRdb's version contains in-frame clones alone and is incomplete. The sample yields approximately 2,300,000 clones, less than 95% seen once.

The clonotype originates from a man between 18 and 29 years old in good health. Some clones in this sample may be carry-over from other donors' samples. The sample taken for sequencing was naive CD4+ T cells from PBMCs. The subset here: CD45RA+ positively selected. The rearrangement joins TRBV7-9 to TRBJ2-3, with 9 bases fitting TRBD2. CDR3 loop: CASSLLAGFSTDTQYF. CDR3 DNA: TGTGCCAGCAGCTTACTAGCGGGATTTAGCACAGATACGCAGTATTTT. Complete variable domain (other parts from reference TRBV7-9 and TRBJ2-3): DTGVSQNPRHKITKRGQNVTFRCDPISEHNRLYWYRQTLGQGPEFLTYFQNEAQLEKSRLLSDRFSAERPKGSFSTLEIQRTEQGDSAMYLCASSLLAGFSTDTQYFGPGTRLTVL.